The subject of this entry is one TCR beta chain. Antigen: not known. This CDR3 region has 14 residues. Germline V lookup: CDR1 MDHEN, CDR2 SYDVKM. TCRdb's copy holds only in-frame clones and misses some; the assay was immunoSEQ multiplex PCR. The table shows some 66,000 clones, with over 60% occurring only once. This sample is drawn from a study of OX40 agonist ivuxolimab in advanced cancers. General study findings and limits: Patients with a partial response at 0.1-3.0 mg/kg had among the lowest clonal expansion. Relative to CD4+ cells, CD8+ T cells on average had more expanded clones.

Source: CD4+ or CD8+ T cells sorted from blood, taken in a trial of the OX40 agonist ivuxolimab. The chain has TRBV28 and TRBJ2-2; 10 bases align to TRBD2. This sequence was found in an adult with an advanced solid tumor such as melanoma, head and neck, liver or kidney cancer. Written as DNA, the CDR3 is TGTGGGACTAGCGGAGGACCGAACACCGGGGAGCTGTTTTTT. This translates into CGTSGGPNTGELFF.